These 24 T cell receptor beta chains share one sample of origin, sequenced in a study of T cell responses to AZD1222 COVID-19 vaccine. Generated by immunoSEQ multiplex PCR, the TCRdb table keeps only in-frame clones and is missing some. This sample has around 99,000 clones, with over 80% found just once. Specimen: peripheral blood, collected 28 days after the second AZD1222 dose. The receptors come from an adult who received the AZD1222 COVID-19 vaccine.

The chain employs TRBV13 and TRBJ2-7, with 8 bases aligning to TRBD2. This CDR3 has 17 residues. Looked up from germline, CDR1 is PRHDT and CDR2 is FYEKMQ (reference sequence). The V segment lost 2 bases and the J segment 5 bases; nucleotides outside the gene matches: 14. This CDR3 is CASSLKTGKTSVHEQYF. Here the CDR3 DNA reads TGTGCCAGCAGCTTAAAAACAGGCAAGACTAGCGTCCACGAGCAGTACTTC.

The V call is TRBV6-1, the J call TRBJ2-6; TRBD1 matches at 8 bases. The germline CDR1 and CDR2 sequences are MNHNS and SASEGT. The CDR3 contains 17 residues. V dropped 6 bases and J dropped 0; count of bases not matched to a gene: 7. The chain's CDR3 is CASREQGVSSGANVLTF. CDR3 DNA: TGTGCCAGCAGGGAACAGGGGGTTAGCTCTGGGGCCAACGTCCTGACTTTC.

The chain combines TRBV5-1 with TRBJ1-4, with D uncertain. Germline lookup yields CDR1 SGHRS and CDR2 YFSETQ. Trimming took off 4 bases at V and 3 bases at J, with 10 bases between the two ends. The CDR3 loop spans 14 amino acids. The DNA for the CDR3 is TGCGCCAGCAGCGACCAGGTTTCTAATGAAAAACTGTTTTTT. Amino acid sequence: CASSDQVSNEKLFF.

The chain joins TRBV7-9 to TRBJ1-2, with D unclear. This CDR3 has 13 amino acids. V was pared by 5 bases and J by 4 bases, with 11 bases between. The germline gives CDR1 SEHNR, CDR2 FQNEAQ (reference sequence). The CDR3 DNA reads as TGTGCCAGCAGCCCCCTCGAAGGCTATGGCTACACCTTC. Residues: CASSPLEGYGYTF.

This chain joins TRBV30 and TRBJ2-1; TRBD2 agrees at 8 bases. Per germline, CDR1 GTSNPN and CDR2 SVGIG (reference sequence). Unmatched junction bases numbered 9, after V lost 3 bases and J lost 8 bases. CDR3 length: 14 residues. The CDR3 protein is CAWRPGLVTDEQFF. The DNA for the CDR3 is TGTGCCTGGAGACCGGGACTAGTTACGGATGAGCAGTTCTTC.

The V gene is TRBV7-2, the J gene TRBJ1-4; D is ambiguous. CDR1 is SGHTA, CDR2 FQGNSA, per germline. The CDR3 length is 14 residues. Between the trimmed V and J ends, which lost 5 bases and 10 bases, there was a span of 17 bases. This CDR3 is CASSARHKGGKLFF. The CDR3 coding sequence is TGTGCCAGCAGCGCCCGGCACAAGGGAGGAAAACTGTTTTTT. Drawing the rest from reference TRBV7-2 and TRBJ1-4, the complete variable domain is GAGVSQSPSNKVTEKGKDVELRCDPISGHTALYWYRQSLGQGLEFLIYFQGNSAPDKSGLPSDRFSAERTGGSVSTLTIQRTQQEDSAVYLCASSARHKGGKLFFGSGTQLSVL.

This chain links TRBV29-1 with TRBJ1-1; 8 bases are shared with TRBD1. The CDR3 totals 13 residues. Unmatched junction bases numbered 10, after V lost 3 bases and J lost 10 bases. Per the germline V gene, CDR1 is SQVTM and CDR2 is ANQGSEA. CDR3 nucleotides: TGCAGCGTTGATGGTGGACAGGGAGTTCGAGCTTTCTTT. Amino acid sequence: CSVDGGQGVRAFF.

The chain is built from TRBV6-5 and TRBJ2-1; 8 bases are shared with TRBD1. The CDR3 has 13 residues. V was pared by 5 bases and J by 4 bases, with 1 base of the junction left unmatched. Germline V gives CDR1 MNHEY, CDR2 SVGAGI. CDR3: CASSRQGYNEQFF. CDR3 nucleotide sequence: TGTGCCAGCAGTCGACAGGGGTACAATGAGCAGTTCTTC.

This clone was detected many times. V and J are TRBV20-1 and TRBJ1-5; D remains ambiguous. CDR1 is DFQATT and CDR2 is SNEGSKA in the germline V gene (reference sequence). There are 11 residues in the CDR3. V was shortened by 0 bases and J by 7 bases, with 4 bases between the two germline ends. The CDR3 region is CSARDRQPQHF. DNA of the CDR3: TGCAGTGCTAGAGATAGGCAGCCCCAGCATTTT.

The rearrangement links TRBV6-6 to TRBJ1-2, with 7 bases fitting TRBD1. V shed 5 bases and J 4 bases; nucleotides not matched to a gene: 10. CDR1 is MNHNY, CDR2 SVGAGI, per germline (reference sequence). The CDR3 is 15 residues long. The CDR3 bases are TGTGCCAGCAGTGCCCAGGGGGGGGTTAGCTATGGCTACACCTTC. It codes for CASSAQGGVSYGYTF.

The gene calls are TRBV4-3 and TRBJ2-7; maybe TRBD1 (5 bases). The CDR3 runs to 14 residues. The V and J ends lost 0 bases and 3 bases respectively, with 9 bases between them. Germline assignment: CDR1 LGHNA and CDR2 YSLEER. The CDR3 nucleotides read TGCGCCAGCAGCCAAGATCAGGGTTTCTACGAGCAGTACTTC. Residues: CASSQDQGFYEQYF.

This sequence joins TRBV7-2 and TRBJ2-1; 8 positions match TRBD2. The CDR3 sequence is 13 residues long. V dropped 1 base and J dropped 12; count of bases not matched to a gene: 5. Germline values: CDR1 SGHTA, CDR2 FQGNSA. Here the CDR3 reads CASSLGRLAGQFF. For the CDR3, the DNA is TGTGCCAGCAGCTTAGGTAGGCTAGCGGGGCAGTTCTTC.

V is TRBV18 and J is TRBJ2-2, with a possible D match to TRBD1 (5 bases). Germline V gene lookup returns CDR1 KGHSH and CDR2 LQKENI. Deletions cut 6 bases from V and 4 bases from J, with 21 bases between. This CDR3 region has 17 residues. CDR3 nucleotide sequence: TGTGCCAGCTCCACAATGGACGGCCAGGGTGCCACCGGGGAGCTGTTTTTT. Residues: CASSTMDGQGATGELFF.

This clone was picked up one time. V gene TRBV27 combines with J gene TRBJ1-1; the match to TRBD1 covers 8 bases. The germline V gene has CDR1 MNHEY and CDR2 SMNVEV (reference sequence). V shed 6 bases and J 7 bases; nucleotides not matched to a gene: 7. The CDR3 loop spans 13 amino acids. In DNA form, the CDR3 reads TGTGCCAGCAGAAAGACAGGGGTCGGTGAAGCTTTCTTT. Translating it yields CASRKTGVGEAFF.

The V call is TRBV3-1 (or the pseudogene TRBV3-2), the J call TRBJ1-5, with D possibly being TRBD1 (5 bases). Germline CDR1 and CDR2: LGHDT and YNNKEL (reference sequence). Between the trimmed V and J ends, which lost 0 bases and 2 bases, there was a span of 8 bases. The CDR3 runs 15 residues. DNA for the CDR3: TGTGCCAGCAGCCAAGAGGGGGAGGGCAATCAGCCCCAGCATTTT. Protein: CASSQEGEGNQPQHF.

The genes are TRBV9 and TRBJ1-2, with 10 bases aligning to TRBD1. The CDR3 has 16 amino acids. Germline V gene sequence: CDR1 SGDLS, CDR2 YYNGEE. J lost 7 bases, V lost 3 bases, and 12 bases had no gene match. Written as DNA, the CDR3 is TGTGCCAGCAGCGCGAGACAGGGGGCGCAGATTGGTGGCTACACCTTC. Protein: CASSARQGAQIGGYTF.

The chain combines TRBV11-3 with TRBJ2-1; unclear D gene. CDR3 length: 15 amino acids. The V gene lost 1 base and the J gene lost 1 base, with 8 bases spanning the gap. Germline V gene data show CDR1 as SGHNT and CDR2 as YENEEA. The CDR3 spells CASSLGDGSYNEQFF. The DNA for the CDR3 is TGTGCCAGCAGCTTAGGCGATGGGTCCTACAATGAGCAGTTCTTC.

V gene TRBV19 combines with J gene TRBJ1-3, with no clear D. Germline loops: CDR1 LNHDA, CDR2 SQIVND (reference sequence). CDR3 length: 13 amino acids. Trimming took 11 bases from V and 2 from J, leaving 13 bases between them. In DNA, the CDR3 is TGTGCCGTATTAGCATGGACTGGAAACACCATATATTTT. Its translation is CAVLAWTGNTIYF.

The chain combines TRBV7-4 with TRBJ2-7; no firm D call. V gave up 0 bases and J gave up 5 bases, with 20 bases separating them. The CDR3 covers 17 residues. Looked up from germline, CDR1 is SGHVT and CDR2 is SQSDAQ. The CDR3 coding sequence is TGTGCCAGCAGCTTAGCCATCCAAGCCCCGTCTCCCCACGAGCAGTACTTC. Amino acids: CASSLAIQAPSPHEQYF.

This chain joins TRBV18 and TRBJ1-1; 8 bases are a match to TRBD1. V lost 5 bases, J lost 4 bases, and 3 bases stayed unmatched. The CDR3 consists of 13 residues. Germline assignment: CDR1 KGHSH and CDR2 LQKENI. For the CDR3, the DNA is TGTGCCAGCTCATCGACAGGGGTCACTGAAGCTTTCTTT. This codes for CASSSTGVTEAFF.

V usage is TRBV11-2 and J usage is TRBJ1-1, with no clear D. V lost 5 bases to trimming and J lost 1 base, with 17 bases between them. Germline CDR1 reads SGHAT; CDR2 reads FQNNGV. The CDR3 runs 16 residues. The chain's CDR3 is CASSPLPRQRNTEAFF. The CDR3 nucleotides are TGTGCCAGCAGCCCCCTCCCCCGGCAGAGGAACACTGAAGCTTTCTTT.

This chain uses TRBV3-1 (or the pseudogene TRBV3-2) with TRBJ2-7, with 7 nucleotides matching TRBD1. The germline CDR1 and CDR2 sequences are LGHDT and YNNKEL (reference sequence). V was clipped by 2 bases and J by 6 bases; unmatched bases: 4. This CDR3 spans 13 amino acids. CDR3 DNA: TGTGCCAGCAGCCAAACACAGGGGCCCGAGCAGTACTTC. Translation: CASSQTQGPEQYF.

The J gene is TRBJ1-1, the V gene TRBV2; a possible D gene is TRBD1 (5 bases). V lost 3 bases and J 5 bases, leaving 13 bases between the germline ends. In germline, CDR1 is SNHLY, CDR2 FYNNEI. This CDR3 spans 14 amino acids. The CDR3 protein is CASSEQGGRTEAFF. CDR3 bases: TGTGCCAGCAGTGAGCAGGGAGGTAGGACTGAAGCTTTCTTT.

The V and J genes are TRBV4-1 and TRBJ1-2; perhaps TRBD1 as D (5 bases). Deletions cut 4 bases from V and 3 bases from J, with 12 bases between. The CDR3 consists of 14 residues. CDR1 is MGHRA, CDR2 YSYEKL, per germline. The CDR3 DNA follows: TGCGCCAGCAGCCTCTCGGGCAGGGACTATGGCTACACCTTC. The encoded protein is CASSLSGRDYGYTF.